A selection of T cell receptor beta chains follows, all from one sample in a study of blood T cell repertoires in COVID-19. The table came from immunoSEQ multiplex PCR; TCRdb's copy has only in-frame clones and leaves some out. The sample has about 69,000 clones; roughly four fifths are singletons. The sequenced sample was peripheral blood. The receptor source for this set is a man aged 50-60 years with COVID-19, enrolled during active disease. CDR3s include the opening cysteine and the closing phenylalanine or tryptophan. A D gene is named only where the DNA matches it firmly. Size is omitted from some rows. Given values are once, few, many or a class for expanded clones.

>TRBV19|TRBD1|TRBJ2-2|.
TGTGCCAGTAGCATTAACAGACAGGGAACCGGGGAGCTGTTTTTT
CASSINRQGTGELFF
>TRBV24-1|.|TRBJ2-1|few
TGTGCCACCAGTGATCCTAGCAAGGATGAGCAGTTCTTC
CATSDPSKDEQFF
>TRBV6-5|TRBD1|TRBJ1-2|.
TGTGCCAGCAGTTACGGTTGGGACAGGGACTATGGCTACACCTTC
CASSYGWDRDYGYTF
>TRBV6-5|.|TRBJ2-2|.
TGTGCCAGCAGTTCCTTTTCGAACACCGGGGAGCTGTTTTTT
CASSSFSNTGELFF
>TRBV5-6|.|TRBJ1-4|.
TGTGCCAGCAGCAAAGGACAGTCGGATGAAAAACTGTTTTTT
CASSKGQSDEKLFF
>TRBV5-1|.|TRBJ2-3|once
TGCGCCAGCAGCTTCCCGGACAGCCCTCACGTGACAGATACGCAGTATTTT
CASSFPDSPHVTDTQYF
>TRBV7-6|TRBD1|TRBJ1-1|.
TGTGCCAGCAGCTTAGCTATCTCCGACAGGGGAGACACTGAAGCTTTCTTT
CASSLAISDRGDTEAFF
>TRBV19|TRBD1|TRBJ1-5|.
TGTGCCAGTAAAACGACAGGGGAGACTTACAATCAGCCCCAGCATTTT
CASKTTGETYNQPQHF
>TRBV7-9|.|TRBJ2-3|.
TGTGCCAGCAGCTTAGTCGTTACAGATACGCAGTATTTT
CASSLVVTDTQYF
>TRBV7-2|TRBD2|TRBJ2-5|.
TGTGCCAGCAGCCCTGCCGAGCTGGTAGCGGGGTTTCAAGAGACCCAGTACTTC
CASSPAELVAGFQETQYF
>TRBV6-1|.|TRBJ1-4|.
TGTGCCAGCAGTGATAGAGGGATGAATGAAAAACTGTTTTTT
CASSDRGMNEKLFF
>TRBV18|TRBD2|TRBJ2-2|.
TGTGCCAGCTCACCACGGGAAGTAGCGGGGCCCGACACCGGGGAGCTGTTTTTT
CASSPREVAGPDTGELFF
>TRBV9|.|TRBJ2-1|.
TGTGCCAGCAGCGTGGACAACAATGAGCAGTTCTTC
CASSVDNNEQFF
>TRBV18|.|TRBJ1-2|.
TGTGCCAGCTCACCACCTCCAGGATTGGCTCATGGCTACACCTTC
CASSPPPGLAHGYTF
>TRBV7-6|.|TRBJ1-2|.
TGTGCCAGCAGCCGTGGAACCGGGACTAACTATGGCTACACCTTC
CASSRGTGTNYGYTF
>TRBV18|.|TRBJ1-2|.
TGTGCCAGCTCACTGATCGAAATGGACAGTTTCGGCTACACCTTC
CASSLIEMDSFGYTF
>TRBV6-5|.|TRBJ2-1|few
TGTGCCAGCACCAACGGACAGTACAATGAGCAGTTCTTC
CASTNGQYNEQFF
>TRBV18|.|TRBJ2-3|.
TGTGCCAGCTCACCAGGTAGCCTTCATTCGGGGGATACGCAGTATTTT
CASSPGSLHSGDTQYF
>TRBV4-3|TRBD2|TRBJ2-3|.
TGCGCCAGCAGCCAAGAGAGTCTAGCGGGCTTCGGGGATACGCAGTATTTT
CASSQESLAGFGDTQYF
>TRBV6-6|.|TRBJ1-5|.
TGTGCCAGCAGTTACCTGCGGGGGCCCCAGCATTTT
CASSYLRGPQHF
>TRBV19|.|TRBJ1-2|.
TGTGCCAGTAGTTTAAGCCAGGGTTATCTCGGTGGCTACACCTTC
CASSLSQGYLGGYTF
>TRBV6-5|.|TRBJ2-6|.
TGTGCCAGCGGCGACGGGGACTCTGGGGCCAACGTCCTGACTTTC
CASGDGDSGANVLTF